The source of this T cell receptor beta chain is a study of blood T cell repertoires in COVID-19. The overall study: PBMCs, B-cell-depleted T cells, or T cells provided the cDNA or gDNA that made up the material.

This clone has more than one count but fewer than ten. The germline V gene encodes CDR1 PRHDT and CDR2 FYEKMQ (reference sequence). This CDR3 has 14 residues. Trimming removed 5 bases at V and 7 bases at J, with 18 bases between. Study processing details: Amplified reference gene primers provided the basis for estimating nucleated cell counts. Method: immunoSEQ multiplex PCR; TCRdb's copy keeps in-frame clones and lacks some. The V and J calls and clone size were taken over from that table, and D and trimming were inferred from the DNA. The sample holds about 190,000 clones, approximately 79% seen once.

The chain links TRBV13 to TRBJ2-7, with no clear D. Material: peripheral blood. The source is a man aged 50 to 59 who had recovered from COVID-19. The CDR3 bases are TGTGCCAGCAGCCAAGGCCCTCCGGGTTTAGAGCAGTACTTC. This gives the protein CASSQGPPGLEQYF.